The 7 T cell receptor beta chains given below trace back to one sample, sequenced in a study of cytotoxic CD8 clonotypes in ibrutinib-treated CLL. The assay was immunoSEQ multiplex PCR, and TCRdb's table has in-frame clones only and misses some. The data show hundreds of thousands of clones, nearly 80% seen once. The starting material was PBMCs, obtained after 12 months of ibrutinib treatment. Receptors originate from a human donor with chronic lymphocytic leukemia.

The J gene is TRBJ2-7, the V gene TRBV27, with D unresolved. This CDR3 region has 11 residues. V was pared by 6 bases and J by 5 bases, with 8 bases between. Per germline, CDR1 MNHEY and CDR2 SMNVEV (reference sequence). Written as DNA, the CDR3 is TGTGCCAGCAGCTTTAGGAACGAGCAGTACTTC. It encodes CASSFRNEQYF.

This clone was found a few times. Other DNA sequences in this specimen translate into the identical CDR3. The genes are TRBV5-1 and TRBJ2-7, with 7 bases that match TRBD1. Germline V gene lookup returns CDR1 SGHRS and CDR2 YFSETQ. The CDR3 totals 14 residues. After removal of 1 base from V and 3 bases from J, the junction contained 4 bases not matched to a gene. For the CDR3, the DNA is TGCGCCAGCAGCTTGTCCCAGGGGGTCTACGAGCAGTACTTC. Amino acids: CASSLSQGVYEQYF. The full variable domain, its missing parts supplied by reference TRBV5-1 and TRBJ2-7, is KAGVTQTPRYLIKTRGQQVTLSCSPISGHRSVSWYQQTPGQGLQFLFEYFSETQRNKGNFPGRFSGRQFSNSRSEMNVSTLELGDSALYLCASSLSQGVYEQYFGPGTRLTVT.

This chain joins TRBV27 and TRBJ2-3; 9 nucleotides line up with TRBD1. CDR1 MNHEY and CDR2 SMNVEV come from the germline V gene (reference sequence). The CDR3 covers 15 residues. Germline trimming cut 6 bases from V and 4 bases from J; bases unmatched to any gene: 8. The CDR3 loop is CASRPGQGRADTQYF. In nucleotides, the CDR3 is TGTGCCAGCAGACCGGGACAGGGAAGGGCAGATACGCAGTATTTT.

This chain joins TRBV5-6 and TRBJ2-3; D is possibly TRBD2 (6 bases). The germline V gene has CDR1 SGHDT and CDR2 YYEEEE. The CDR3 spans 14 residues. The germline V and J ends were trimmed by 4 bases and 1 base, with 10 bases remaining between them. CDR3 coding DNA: TGTGCCAGCAGCCTGGGCGGGGGCACAGATACGCAGTATTTT. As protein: CASSLGGGTDTQYF.

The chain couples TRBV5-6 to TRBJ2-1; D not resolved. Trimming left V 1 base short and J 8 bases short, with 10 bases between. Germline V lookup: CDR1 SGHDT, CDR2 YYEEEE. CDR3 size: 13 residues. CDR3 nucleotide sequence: TGTGCCAGCAGCTTGTCAGACGGCCATGAGCAGTTCTTC. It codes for CASSLSDGHEQFF.

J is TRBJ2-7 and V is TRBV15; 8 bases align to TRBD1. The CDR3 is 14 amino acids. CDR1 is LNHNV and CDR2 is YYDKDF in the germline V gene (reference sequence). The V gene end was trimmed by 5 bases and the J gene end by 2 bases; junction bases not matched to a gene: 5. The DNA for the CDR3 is TGTGCCACCAGCTCCGGACAGGGTCCCTACGAGCAGTACTTC. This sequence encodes CATSSGQGPYEQYF.

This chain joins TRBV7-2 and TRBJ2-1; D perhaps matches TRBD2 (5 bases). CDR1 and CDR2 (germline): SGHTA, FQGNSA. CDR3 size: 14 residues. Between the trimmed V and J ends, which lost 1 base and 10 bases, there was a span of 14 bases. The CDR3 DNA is TGTGCCAGCAGCTTAGGCCGGGGAGTTAGAGAGCAGTTCTTC. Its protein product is CASSLGRGVREQFF. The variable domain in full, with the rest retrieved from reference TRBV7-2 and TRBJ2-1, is GAGVSQSPSNKVTEKGKDVELRCDPISGHTALYWYRQSLGQGLEFLIYFQGNSAPDKSGLPSDRFSAERTGGSVSTLTIQRTQQEDSAVYLCASSLGRGVREQFFGPGTRLTVL.